A selection of T cell receptor beta chains follows, all from one sample in a study of T-cell memory formation after mild COVID-19. Each CDR3 protein gets one entry after TCRdb re-called the 5' RACE reads with MiXCR. This sample yields a few hundred thousand distinct CDR3 sequences, of which 16% are seen a single time; roughly 21% belongs to the top ten. Material: PBMCs or a T cell subset sorted from them (not recorded which). The receptors shown here come from a man aged 18 to 30 who had mild COVID-19 (a few samples of this study predate the infection). Cell type and time point are not known. CDR3s include the opening cysteine and the closing phenylalanine or tryptophan. Fields, in order: CDR3 protein, CDR3 DNA, J gene, V gene, D gene, clone size. The D gene is left open where the match is weak. Expanded clones are given a class, and other clones once, few, many or no size at all.

CASSYGTDLSEQYF	TGTGCCAGCAGTTACGGGACAGATCTGAGCGAGCAGTACTTC	TRBJ2-7	TRBV12-3/TRBV12-4	TRBD1	-
CASSTGAKNIQYF	TGTGCCAGCAGTACAGGAGCCAAAAACATTCAGTACTTC	TRBJ2-4	TRBV6-5	-	-
CASSPYGQTNYGYTF	TGTGCCAGCAGCCCTTACGGGCAGACGAACTATGGCTACACCTTC	TRBJ1-2	TRBV7-9	-	-
CSVDRAGVTGELFF	TGCAGCGTTGACAGAGCAGGGGTCACCGGGGAGCTGTTTTTT	TRBJ2-2	TRBV29-1	-	few
CAIRGAGGRQETQYF	TGTGCCATCAGGGGGGCAGGGGGCCGCCAAGAGACCCAGTACTTC	TRBJ2-5	TRBV10-3	TRBD1	-
CSARDGGGNWGTEAFF	TGCAGTGCTAGAGATGGGGGAGGGAATTGGGGCACTGAAGCTTTCTTT	TRBJ1-1	TRBV20-1	-	-
CASSQGAQGTDTQYF	TGTGCCAGCAGCCAAGGGGCCCAGGGGACAGATACGCAGTATTTT	TRBJ2-3	TRBV4-2	-	many
CSVILALSTDTQYF	TGCAGCGTGATTCTAGCGCTGAGCACAGATACGCAGTATTTT	TRBJ2-3	TRBV29-1	-	-
CASSSQLNQPQHF	TGTGCCAGCAGCTCTCAGTTAAATCAGCCCCAGCATTTT	TRBJ1-5	TRBV7-2	-	many
CASSVSGVSYNEQFF	TGTGCCAGCAGTGTTAGCGGGGTCTCCTACAATGAGCAGTTCTTC	TRBJ2-1	TRBV6-4	TRBD2	few
CASSPGLAGVREQYF	TGTGCCAGCAGCCCCGGACTAGCGGGGGTTCGCGAGCAGTACTTC	TRBJ2-7	TRBV7-2	TRBD2	-
CASSLYITDTQYF	TGTGCCAGCAGTTTATATATCACAGATACGCAGTATTTT	TRBJ2-3	TRBV27	-	-
CASSPSRAANYGYTF	TGTGCCAGCAGCCCCTCCCGCGCGGCTAACTATGGCTACACCTTC	TRBJ1-2	TRBV7-2	-	few